Shown below are 30 T cell receptor beta chains from a single sample sequenced in a study of CD8+ T cells in alopecia areata. cDNA serving as the sequencing template came from extracted, reverse transcribed RNA. Here immunoSEQ multiplex PCR was the method, and the copy in TCRdb shows in-frame clones only, minus some. The sample lists some 110,000 clones; less than 45% were seen once. The sample consisted of CD4+ T cells sorted from blood. These receptors all come from a human donor with alopecia areata.

This clone was picked up a small number of times. The chain has TRBV28 and TRBJ2-2; 7 bases map to TRBD1. The CDR3 is made up of 14 amino acids. Losses at the gene ends were 4 bases for V and 4 bases for J; bases not matched to a gene: 3. In germline, CDR1 is MDHEN, CDR2 SYDVKM. In nucleotides, the CDR3 is TGTGCCAGCAGTTCTCACAGGGGCACCGGGGAGCTGTTTTTT. Amino acids: CASSSHRGTGELFF.

This chain uses TRBV28 with TRBJ2-7; D is uncertain. CDR3 length: 13 amino acids. Trimming took off 8 bases at V and 2 bases at J, with 13 bases between the two ends. In germline, CDR1 is MDHEN, CDR2 SYDVKM. The CDR3 loop reads CASRNGLPYEQYF. Here the CDR3 DNA reads TGTGCCAGCCGTAACGGGTTACCCTACGAGCAGTACTTC.

This clone appeared a single time. J is TRBJ2-2 and V is TRBV11-2; 9 positions agree with TRBD1. CDR3 length equals 17 residues. Trimming took 4 bases from V and 2 from J; bases not matched to a gene: 8. Germline lookup yields CDR1 SGHAT and CDR2 FQNNGV. DNA of the CDR3: TGTGCCAGCAGCTGGCGTACAGGGGGCCCTAACACCGGGGAGCTGTTTTTT. Translated: CASSWRTGGPNTGELFF.

This clone has a handful of counts. The chain links TRBV7-3 to TRBJ2-1; tentatively, D is TRBD2 (6 bases). V was shortened by 8 bases and J by 10 bases, with 15 bases between the two germline ends. CDR1 is SGHTA and CDR2 is FQGTGA in the germline V gene. The CDR3 consists of 12 residues. The CDR3 DNA follows: TGTGCCAGCGGCGCTCGGGAGTCGGAGCAGTTCTTC. Protein sequence: CASGARESEQFF.

With regard to this clone: The identical CDR3 is also encoded by other nucleotide sequences in the sample. The rearrangement links TRBV10-3 to TRBJ1-5; no reliable D call. There are 13 residues in the CDR3. The V and J ends lost 2 bases and 2 bases respectively, with 4 bases between them. Per the germline V gene, CDR1 is ENHRY and CDR2 is SYGVKD. CDR3 region: CAISEGGNQPQHF. CDR3 bases: TGTGCCATCAGTGAGGGGGGCAATCAGCCCCAGCATTTT.

The chain is built from TRBV6-1 and TRBJ1-1, with D possibly being TRBD1 (6 bases). Germline V lookup: CDR1 MNHNS, CDR2 SASEGT. V lost 9 bases, J lost 5 bases, and 16 bases lay in between. This CDR3 spans 13 amino acids. As DNA, the CDR3 is TGTGCCAGTAGGGACACCCAGGGGACTGAAGCTTTCTTT. Its protein product is CASRDTQGTEAFF.

V gene TRBV27 combines with J gene TRBJ2-7, with D maybe TRBD1 (5 bases). The CDR3 sequence is 13 residues long. Looked up from germline, CDR1 is MNHEY and CDR2 is SMNVEV (reference sequence). V lost 2 bases to trimming and J lost 10 bases, with 15 bases between them. The CDR3 sequence: CASSLKDTLFQYF. The CDR3 DNA sequence: TGTGCCAGCAGTTTAAAGGACACCTTGTTTCAGTACTTC.

This clone was observed a few times. The chain couples TRBV7-2 to TRBJ2-3, with 7 bases fitting TRBD2. The V gene's germline CDR1 is SGHTA and CDR2 FQGNSA. V trimming: 5 bases; J trimming: 2 bases; junction bases outside the gene matches: 10. The CDR3 totals 16 residues. The CDR3: CASSPQGRAYTDTQYF. The CDR3 nucleotides are TGTGCCAGCAGCCCCCAAGGGAGGGCGTACACAGATACGCAGTATTTT.

The chain has TRBV11-2 and TRBJ2-3; perhaps D is TRBD1 or TRBD2 (5 bases each). The V gene lost 8 bases and the J gene lost 6 bases, with 27 bases spanning the gap. The CDR3 covers 17 residues. Germline values: CDR1 SGHAT, CDR2 FQNNGV. Written as DNA, the CDR3 is TGTGCCAGCCGATCCATTCGGGCCGGGAAACCAGGGGATACGCAGTATTTT. It translates to CASRSIRAGKPGDTQYF.

This clone was picked up one time. The DNA of the CDR3 is TGTGCCAGCAGCCTGTCAATCCTAGGGCAGTTCTTC. This sequence encodes CASSLSILGQFF. The chain recombines TRBV2 with TRBJ2-1; no definite D call. Germline V gene data show CDR1 as SNHLY and CDR2 as FYNNEI. The CDR3 contains 12 residues. Trimming took off 6 bases at V and 12 bases at J, with 15 bases between the two ends.

This clone was detected only a few times. CDR3 sequence (DNA): TGTGCCTGGAGTTGGGGGAACTATGGCTACACCTTC. Its translation: CAWSWGNYGYTF. The rearrangement joins TRBV30 to TRBJ1-2, with D perhaps TRBD1 (5 bases). CDR1 GTSNPN and CDR2 SVGIG come from the germline V gene (reference sequence). Trimming shortened V by 2 bases and J by 2 bases, and 6 bases separated the two germline ends. The CDR3 consists of 12 residues.

This clone occurred a few times. The gene calls are TRBV14 and TRBJ1-2; TRBD1 matches 9 bases. The V gene end was trimmed by 3 bases and the J gene end by 8 bases; junction bases not matched to a gene: 4. The CDR3 runs to 13 residues. CDR1 SGHDN and CDR2 FVKESK come from the germline V gene. The CDR3 bases are TGTGCCAGCAGCCACCGGACAGGGGACGGCTACACCTTC. As protein: CASSHRTGDGYTF. Filled out from reference TRBV14 and TRBJ1-2, the complete variable domain reads EAGVTQFPSHSVIEKGQTVTLRCDPISGHDNLYWYRRVMGKEIKFLLHFVKESKQDESGMPNNRFLAERTGGTYSTLKVQPAELEDSGVYFCASSHRTGDGYTFGSGTRLTVV.

About this clone: This same CDR3 is encoded by further DNA sequences in the sample. The genes are TRBV28 and TRBJ2-7; no firm D call. Germline V gene data show CDR1 as MDHEN and CDR2 as SYDVKM. V shed 4 bases and J shed 4 bases, with 8 bases lying between them. CDR3 length equals 12 residues. The CDR3 nucleotides are TGTGCCAGCAGTTCCCCCGGATACGAGCAGTACTTC. Translating gives CASSSPGYEQYF.

This clone came up a few times. The chain employs TRBV5-6 and TRBJ1-5; possible D gene TRBD1, 5 bases. The V and J ends lost 0 bases and 2 bases respectively, with 12 bases between them. This CDR3 contains 16 residues. The germline gives CDR1 SGHDT, CDR2 YYEEEE. The CDR3 region is CASSLAGAGGNQPQHF. CDR3 coding DNA: TGTGCCAGCAGCTTGGCCGGGGCTGGAGGCAATCAGCCCCAGCATTTT.

The rearrangement links TRBV29-1 to TRBJ2-1; 11 bases match TRBD2. With V trimmed by 3 bases and J by 7 bases, 8 bases remained unmatched. This CDR3 is 15 amino acids long. The V gene's germline CDR1 is SQVTM and CDR2 ANQGSEA. The CDR3 DNA reads TGCAGCGTTGATCTAGCTAGCGGGAGGATAAATGAGCAGTTCTTC. It yields the protein CSVDLASGRINEQFF.

This chain uses TRBV28 with TRBJ1-5, with no clear D. Per the germline V gene, CDR1 is MDHEN and CDR2 is SYDVKM. There are 14 residues in the CDR3. V shed 6 bases and J shed 2 bases, with 11 bases lying between them. CDR3 in DNA: TGTGCCAGCAGGCGTACATGGGGCAATCAGCCCCAGCATTTT. Amino acids: CASRRTWGNQPQHF.

This clone was counted once. This chain uses TRBV7-2 with TRBJ2-7, with D uncertain. The V end lost 10 bases, the J end lost 3 bases, and 16 bases lay between the germline ends. This CDR3 contains 13 residues. Germline V CDR1 and CDR2: SGHTA, FQGNSA. The CDR3 loop is CATDTVVSYEQYF. The CDR3 nucleotides are TGTGCCACCGACACCGTAGTAAGCTACGAGCAGTACTTC. The full variable domain, its missing parts supplied by reference TRBV7-2 and TRBJ2-7, is GAGVSQSPSNKVTEKGKDVELRCDPISGHTALYWYRQSLGQGLEFLIYFQGNSAPDKSGLPSDRFSAERTGGSVSTLTIQRTQQEDSAVYLCATDTVVSYEQYFGPGTRLTVT.

The genes are TRBV30 and TRBJ2-1, with D possibly being TRBD1 (6 bases). V lost 3 bases, J lost 4 bases, and 16 bases lay in between. The germline gives CDR1 GTSNPN, CDR2 SVGIG (reference sequence). The CDR3 is 15 amino acids. The CDR3 nucleotides read TGTGCCTGGAGCGCCAGGGGCGTTGGGTACAATGAGCAGTTCTTC. It encodes CAWSARGVGYNEQFF.

This chain joins TRBV28 and TRBJ2-7; 9 bases are a match to TRBD2. V gave up 4 bases and J gave up 0 bases; unmatched junction bases: 16. Germline CDR1 reads MDHEN; CDR2 reads SYDVKM. The CDR3 has 19 amino acids. Here the CDR3 reads CASSYGTSWPYRSSYEQYF. CDR3 in DNA: TGTGCCAGCAGTTATGGGACTAGCTGGCCCTACCGGAGCTCCTACGAGCAGTACTTC. Using reference TRBV28 and TRBJ2-7 for the parts outside the CDR3, the full variable domain is DVKVTQSSRYLVKRTGEKVFLECVQDMDHENMFWYRQDPGLGLRLIYFSYDVKMKEKGDIPEGYSVSREKKERFSLILESASTNQTSMYLCASSYGTSWPYRSSYEQYFGPGTRLTVT.

The rearrangement joins TRBV5-1 to TRBJ2-1; no definite D call. Germline-derived CDR1 and CDR2 are SGHRS and YFSETQ. There are 14 residues in the CDR3. V shed 0 bases and J shed 2 bases, with 6 bases lying between them. The CDR3 sequence is CASSLGVTYNEQFF. In DNA form, the CDR3 reads TGCGCCAGCAGCTTGGGGGTCACCTACAATGAGCAGTTCTTC.

This clone was detected only a few times. The chain carries TRBV11-2 and TRBJ2-7; D gene unclear. Germline CDR1 is SGHAT and CDR2 is FQNNGV. Trimming cost V 1 base and J 7 bases, with 20 bases left between them. The CDR3 contains 16 residues. The CDR3 here is CASSLGLRGRMLEQYF. DNA of the CDR3: TGTGCCAGCAGCTTAGGATTGAGAGGTAGAATGTTAGAGCAGTACTTC.

This sequence joins TRBV20-1 and TRBJ2-2; possible D gene TRBD1, 5 bases. CDR3 length equals 11 residues. Germline V gene sequence: CDR1 DFQATT, CDR2 SNEGSKA (reference sequence). V shed 3 bases and J shed 7 bases, with 6 bases lying between them. The CDR3 coding sequence is TGCAGTGCTAGCAGGGTCGGGGAGCTGTTTTTT. Translation gives CSASRVGELFF.

The chain links TRBV5-1 to TRBJ2-7, with D tentatively TRBD1 or TRBD2 (6 bases each). CDR3 length equals 16 residues. Germline V gene sequence: CDR1 SGHRS, CDR2 YFSETQ. V was cut by 2 bases and J by 6 bases, with 21 bases left in between. The CDR3 DNA sequence: TGCGCCAGCAGCTTCGCACAGGGACTCGTGACCTCCGAGCAGTACTTC. Protein sequence: CASSFAQGLVTSEQYF.

This clone was seen only a few times. The rearrangement links TRBV23-1 to TRBJ1-6; TRBD1 matches at 7 bases. TRBV23-1 belongs to the ORF category, with a function that is uncertain. V was pared by 11 bases and J by 3 bases, with 10 bases of the junction left unmatched. The CDR3 has 15 amino acids. CDR3 loop: CAPYTGEYYNSPLHF. CDR3 nucleotide sequence: TGCGCCCCTTATACAGGGGAGTACTATAATTCACCCCTCCACTTT.

The V and J genes are TRBV29-1 and TRBJ2-3, with D maybe TRBD2 (6 bases). CDR3 length equals 15 residues. V was shortened by 5 bases and J by 4 bases, with 19 bases between the two germline ends. In germline, CDR1 is SQVTM, CDR2 ANQGSEA. CDR3 sequence (DNA): TGCAGCGTTACCTTCTCGGGAGCGGGTGCAGATACGCAGTATTTT. Translation gives CSVTFSGAGADTQYF.

J is TRBJ2-2 and V is TRBV5-1; 7 bases agree with TRBD2. This CDR3 has 15 residues. The germline V gene has CDR1 SGHRS and CDR2 YFSETQ. Trimming at V came to 2 bases and at J to 4 bases, leaving 5 bases not matched to a gene. The DNA for the CDR3 is TGCGCCAGCAGCTTCCTCGGGACTACCACCGGGGAGCTGTTTTTT. It encodes CASSFLGTTTGELFF.

The chain joins TRBV7-3 to TRBJ2-1; 11 bases line up with TRBD2. CDR1 and CDR2 (germline): SGHTA, FQGTGA. V lost 5 bases to trimming and J lost 7 bases; unmatched junction nucleotides: 4. CDR3 length equals 14 residues. CDR3 in amino acids: CASSPGTSGNEQFF. The CDR3, as DNA: TGTGCCAGCAGCCCAGGGACTAGCGGTAATGAGCAGTTCTTC. Complete variable domain (other parts from reference TRBV7-3 and TRBJ2-1): GAGVSQTPSNKVTEKGKYVELRCDPISGHTALYWYRQSLGQGPEFLIYFQGTGAADDSGLPNDRFFAVRPEGSVSTLKIQRTERGDSAVYLCASSPGTSGNEQFFGPGTRLTVL.

This clone showed up just a few times. The chain recombines TRBV5-1 with TRBJ2-5; D remains unclear. The V end lost 1 base, the J end lost 2 bases, and 12 bases lay between the germline ends. Germline CDR1 reads SGHRS; CDR2 reads YFSETQ. The CDR3 runs 15 residues. The CDR3 sequence: CASSLYGPQQETQYF. The CDR3 DNA reads TGCGCCAGCAGCTTGTACGGGCCCCAGCAAGAGACCCAGTACTTC.

This chain joins TRBV4-3 and TRBJ2-1; D not certain. The CDR3 sequence is 14 residues long. V lost 1 base and J lost 9, with 13 bases in between. The germline CDR1 and CDR2 sequences are LGHNA and YSLEER. Here the CDR3 reads CASSQGSVRSEQFF. The CDR3, as DNA: TGCGCCAGCAGCCAAGGATCAGTTAGGAGTGAGCAGTTCTTC.

V gene TRBV27 combines with J gene TRBJ2-7, with TRBD1 matching over 10 bases. V trimming: 6 bases; J trimming: 0 bases; junction bases outside the gene matches: 2. Germline V gene lookup returns CDR1 MNHEY and CDR2 SMNVEV (reference sequence). This CDR3 has 14 residues. The DNA of the CDR3 is TGTGCCAGCAGGGGACAGGGGCGCTCCTACGAGCAGTACTTC. Its protein is CASRGQGRSYEQYF.